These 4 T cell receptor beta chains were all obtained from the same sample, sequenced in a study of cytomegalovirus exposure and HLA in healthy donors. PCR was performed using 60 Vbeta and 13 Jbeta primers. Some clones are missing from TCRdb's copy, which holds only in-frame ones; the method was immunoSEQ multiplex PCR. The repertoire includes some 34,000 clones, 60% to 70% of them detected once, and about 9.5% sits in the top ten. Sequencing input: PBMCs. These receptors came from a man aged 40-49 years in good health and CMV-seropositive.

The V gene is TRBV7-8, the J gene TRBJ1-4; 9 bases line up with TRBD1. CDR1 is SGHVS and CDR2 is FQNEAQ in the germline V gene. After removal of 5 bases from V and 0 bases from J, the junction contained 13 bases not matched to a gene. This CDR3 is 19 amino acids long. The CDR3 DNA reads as TGTGCCAGCAGCCTTGTCCGGACAGGGGTTACCTCAACTAATGAAAAACTGTTTTTT. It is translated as CASSLVRTGVTSTNEKLFF.

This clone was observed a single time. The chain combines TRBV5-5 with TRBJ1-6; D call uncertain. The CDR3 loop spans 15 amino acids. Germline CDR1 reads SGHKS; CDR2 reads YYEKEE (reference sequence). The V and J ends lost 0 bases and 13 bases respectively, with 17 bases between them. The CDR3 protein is CASSLGGLAISPLHF. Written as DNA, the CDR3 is TGTGCCAGCAGCTTGGGTGGATTAGCGATTTCGCCCCTCCACTTT.

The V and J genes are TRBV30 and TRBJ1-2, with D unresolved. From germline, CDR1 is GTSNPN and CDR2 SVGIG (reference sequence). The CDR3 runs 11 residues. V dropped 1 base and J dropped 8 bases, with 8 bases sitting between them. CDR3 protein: CAWSGPLGYTF. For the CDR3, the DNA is TGTGCCTGGAGTGGGCCGCTCGGCTACACCTTC.

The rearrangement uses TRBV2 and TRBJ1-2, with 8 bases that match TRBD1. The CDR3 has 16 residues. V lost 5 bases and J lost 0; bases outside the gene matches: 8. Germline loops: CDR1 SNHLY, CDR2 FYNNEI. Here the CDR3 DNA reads TGTGCCAGCAGTCCCGGGACAGGCCCTACTAACTATGGCTACACCTTC. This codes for CASSPGTGPTNYGYTF.